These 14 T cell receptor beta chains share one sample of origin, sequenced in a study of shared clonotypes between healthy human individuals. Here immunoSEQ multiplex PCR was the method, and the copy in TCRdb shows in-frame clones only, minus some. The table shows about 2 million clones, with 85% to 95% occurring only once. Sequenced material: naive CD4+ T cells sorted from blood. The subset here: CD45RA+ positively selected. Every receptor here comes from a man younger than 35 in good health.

The CDR3 spells CASSLGSGVGTGELFF. CDR3 sequence (DNA): TGTGCCAGCAGCTTAGGGTCAGGGGTCGGGACCGGGGAGCTGTTTTTT. The V gene is TRBV11-2, the J gene TRBJ2-2, with D possibly being TRBD1 (6 bases). This CDR3 is built from 16 residues. Trimming shortened V by 1 base and J by 5 bases, and 14 bases separated the two germline ends. The germline V gene has CDR1 SGHAT and CDR2 FQNNGV.

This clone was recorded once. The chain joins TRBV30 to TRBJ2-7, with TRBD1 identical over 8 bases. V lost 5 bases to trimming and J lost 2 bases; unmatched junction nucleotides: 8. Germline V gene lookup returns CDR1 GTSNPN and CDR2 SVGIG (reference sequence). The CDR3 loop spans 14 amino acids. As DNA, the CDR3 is TGTGCCTGGGTCAACGGACAGGGTCCCTACGAGCAGTACTTC. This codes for CAWVNGQGPYEQYF.

CDR3 protein: CASSLDGQTNTGELFF. For the CDR3, the DNA is TGCGCCAGCAGCTTGGATGGACAGACGAACACCGGGGAGCTGTTTTTT. J is TRBJ2-2 and V is TRBV5-1; D perhaps matches TRBD1 (6 bases). V was trimmed by 0 bases and J by 0 bases, leaving 9 bases between them. Germline V gene lookup returns CDR1 SGHRS and CDR2 YFSETQ. The CDR3 totals 16 residues.

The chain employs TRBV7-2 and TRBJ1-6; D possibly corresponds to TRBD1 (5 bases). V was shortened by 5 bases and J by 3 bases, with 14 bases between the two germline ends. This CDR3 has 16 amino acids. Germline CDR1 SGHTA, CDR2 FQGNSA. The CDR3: CASSTGHLDYNSPLHF. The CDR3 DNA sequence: TGTGCCAGCAGCACCGGACACCTGGACTATAATTCACCCCTCCACTTT.

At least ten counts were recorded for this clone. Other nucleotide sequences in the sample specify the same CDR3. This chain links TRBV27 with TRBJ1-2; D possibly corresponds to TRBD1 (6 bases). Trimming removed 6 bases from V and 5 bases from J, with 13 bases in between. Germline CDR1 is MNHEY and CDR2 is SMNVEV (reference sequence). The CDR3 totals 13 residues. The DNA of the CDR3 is TGTGCCAGCAGCCTTAGGAGGGGGTATGGCTACACCTTC. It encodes CASSLRRGYGYTF.

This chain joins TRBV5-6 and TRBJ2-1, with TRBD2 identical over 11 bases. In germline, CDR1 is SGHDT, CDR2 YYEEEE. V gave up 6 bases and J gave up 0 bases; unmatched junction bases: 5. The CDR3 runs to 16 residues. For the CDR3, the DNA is TGTGCCAGCATTACCGGGACTAGCGGCTCCTACAATGAGCAGTTCTTC. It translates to CASITGTSGSYNEQFF.

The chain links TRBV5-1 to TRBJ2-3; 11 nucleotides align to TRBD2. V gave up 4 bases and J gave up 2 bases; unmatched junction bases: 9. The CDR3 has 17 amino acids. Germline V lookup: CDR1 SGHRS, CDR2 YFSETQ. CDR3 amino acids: CASSQPGTSGLTDTQYF. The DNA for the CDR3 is TGCGCCAGCAGCCAACCCGGGACTAGCGGCCTCACAGATACGCAGTATTTT.

The CDR3 nucleotides are TGTGCCAGCTGGCCGGGCGGCGCCGACCCAAAAAGCTCCTACGAGCAGTACTTC. Translating gives CASWPGGADPKSSYEQYF. The chain is built from TRBV27 and TRBJ2-7; no clear D gene. There are 18 residues in the CDR3. Trimming removed 8 bases from V and 0 bases from J, with 26 bases in between. Looked up from germline, CDR1 is MNHEY and CDR2 is SMNVEV (reference sequence).

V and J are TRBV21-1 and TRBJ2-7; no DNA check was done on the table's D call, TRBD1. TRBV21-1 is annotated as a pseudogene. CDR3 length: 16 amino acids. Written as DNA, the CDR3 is TGTGCCAGCAGCAAAGCGTGGGGGACAGGTCCCTACGAGCAGTACTTC. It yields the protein CASSKAWGTGPYEQYF.

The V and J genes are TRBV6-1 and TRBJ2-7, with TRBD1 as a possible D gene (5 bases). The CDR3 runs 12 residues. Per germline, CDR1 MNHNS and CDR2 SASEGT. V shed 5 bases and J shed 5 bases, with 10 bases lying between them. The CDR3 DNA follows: TGTGCCAGCAGTCGGTGGGGCAACGAGCAGTACTTC. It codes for CASSRWGNEQYF.

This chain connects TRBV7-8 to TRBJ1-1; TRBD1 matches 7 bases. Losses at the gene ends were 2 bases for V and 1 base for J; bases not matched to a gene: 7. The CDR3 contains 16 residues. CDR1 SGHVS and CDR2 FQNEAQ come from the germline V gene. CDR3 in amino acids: CASSLPTGRKNTEAFF. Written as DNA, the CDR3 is TGTGCCAGCAGCTTACCGACAGGGAGGAAGAACACTGAAGCTTTCTTT.

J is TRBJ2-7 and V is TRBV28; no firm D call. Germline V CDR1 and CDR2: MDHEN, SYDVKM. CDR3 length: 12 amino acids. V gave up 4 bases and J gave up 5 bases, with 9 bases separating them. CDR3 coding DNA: TGTGCCAGCAGTTGGAAGGGTCACGAGCAGTACTTC. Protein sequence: CASSWKGHEQYF.

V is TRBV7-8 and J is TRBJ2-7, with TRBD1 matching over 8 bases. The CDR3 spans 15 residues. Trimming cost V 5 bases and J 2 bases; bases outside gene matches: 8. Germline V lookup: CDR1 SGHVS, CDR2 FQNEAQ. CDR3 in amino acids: CASSHRDRRPYEQYF. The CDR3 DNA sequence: TGTGCCAGCAGCCACCGGGACAGGCGACCCTACGAGCAGTACTTC.

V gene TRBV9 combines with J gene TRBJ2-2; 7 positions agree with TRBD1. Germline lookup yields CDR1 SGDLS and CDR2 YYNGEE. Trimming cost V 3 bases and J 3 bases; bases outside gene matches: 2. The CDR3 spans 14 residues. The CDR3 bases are TGTGCCAGCAGCGCGGGACAGCACACCGGGGAGCTGTTTTTT. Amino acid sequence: CASSAGQHTGELFF.